This T cell receptor beta chain was identified in a study of cytomegalovirus exposure and HLA in healthy donors. Study results and limitations: Analyses of presence and absence presupposed an approximately uniform sequencing depth across donors. By a later analysis, the bulk of CMV-associated TCR beta chains appeared HLA-restricted. Further analysis was carried out later, and it showed several of the most significant clusters appearing linked to common viral pathogens.

The PCR made use of 60 Vbeta and 13 Jbeta primers. Per the original methods: It was a later analysis that counted tens of millions of unique TCR beta chains, of which some 9.9 million were shared. Sequencing used immunoSEQ multiplex PCR; TCRdb keeps in-frame clones, though not all of them. V, J and clone size derive from that table, while D and trimming were established from the DNA sequence. The repertoire holds approximately 100,000 clones, roughly four fifths seen once, with roughly 1.5% in the top ten. Per germline, CDR1 MGHRA and CDR2 YSYEKL. This CDR3 is 15 amino acids long. Deletions cut 3 bases from V and 8 bases from J, with 16 bases between. A word on this clone: Its target is unknown.

The receptor's source is a man over 45 in good health and CMV-seronegative. The J gene is TRBJ1-4, the V gene TRBV4-1; D possibly corresponds to TRBD1 (6 bases). Sequenced: PBMCs. The CDR3 DNA reads as TGCGCCAGCAGCCAGGGTACAGGGTTTCGGGAAAAACTGTTTTTT. This gives the protein CASSQGTGFREKLFF.